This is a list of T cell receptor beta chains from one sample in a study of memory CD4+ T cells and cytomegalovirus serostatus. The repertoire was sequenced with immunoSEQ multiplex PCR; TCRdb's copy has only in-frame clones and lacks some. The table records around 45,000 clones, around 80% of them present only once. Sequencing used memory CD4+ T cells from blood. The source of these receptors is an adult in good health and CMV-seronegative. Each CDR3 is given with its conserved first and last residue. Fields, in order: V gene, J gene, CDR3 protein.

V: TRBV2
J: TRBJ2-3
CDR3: CASSGPSLRATYTQYF

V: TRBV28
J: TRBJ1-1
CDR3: CASGEDRGSGHTEAFF

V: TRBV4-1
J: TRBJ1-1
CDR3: CASSRVGTWGRVNTEAFF

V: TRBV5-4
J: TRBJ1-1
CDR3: CASSPGAGATEAFF

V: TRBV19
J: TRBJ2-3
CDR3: CASSKLAASGDTQYF

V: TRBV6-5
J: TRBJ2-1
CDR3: CASSNSLDPRNEQFF

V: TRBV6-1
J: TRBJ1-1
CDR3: CASREGARRNTEAFF

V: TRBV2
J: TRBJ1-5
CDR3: CASSGAPGVLSNQPQHF

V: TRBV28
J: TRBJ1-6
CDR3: CASSLGQIYNSPLHF

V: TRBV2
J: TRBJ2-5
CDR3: CASSGSGQETQYF

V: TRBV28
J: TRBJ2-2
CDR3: CASNSLTSGGTGELFF

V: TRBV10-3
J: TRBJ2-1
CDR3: CAISLGNEQFF

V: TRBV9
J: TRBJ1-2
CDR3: CASSPMEGGRYGYTF

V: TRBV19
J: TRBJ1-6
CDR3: CASRSQGEGSPLHF

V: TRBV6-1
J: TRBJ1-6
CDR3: CASSAGQGASYNSPLHF

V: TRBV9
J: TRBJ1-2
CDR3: CASSVGQGKYYGYTF

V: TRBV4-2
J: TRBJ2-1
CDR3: CASSQHSGGADNEQFF

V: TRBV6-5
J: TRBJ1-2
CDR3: CASSQSSGGYTF

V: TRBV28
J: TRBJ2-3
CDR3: CASSLWEQPRTDTQYF

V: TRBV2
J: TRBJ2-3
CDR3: CASSVGGADTQYF

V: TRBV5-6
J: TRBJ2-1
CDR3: CASSLEGVLDEQFF

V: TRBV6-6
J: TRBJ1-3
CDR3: CASSRKQGTSGNTIYF

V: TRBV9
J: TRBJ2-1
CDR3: CASSVEGRDNEQFF

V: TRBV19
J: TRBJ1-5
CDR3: CASSHSANQPQHF

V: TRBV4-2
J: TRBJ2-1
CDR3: CASSQAGVGPYNEQFF

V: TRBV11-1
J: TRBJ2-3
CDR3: CASSATSGGFTDTQYF

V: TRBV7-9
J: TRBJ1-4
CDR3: CASSPTGTGVEKLFF

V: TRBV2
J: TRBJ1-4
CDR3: CASKAGENEKLFF

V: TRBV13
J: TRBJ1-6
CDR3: CASSLGQGMGNSPLHF

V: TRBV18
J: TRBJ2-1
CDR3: CASSPLAGGLNEQFF

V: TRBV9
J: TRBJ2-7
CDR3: CASSVEGTGFGEQYF

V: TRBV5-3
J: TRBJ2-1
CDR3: CARSPGERVNLGEHNEQFF

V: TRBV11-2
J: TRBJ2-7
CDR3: CASSIQRTSYEQYF

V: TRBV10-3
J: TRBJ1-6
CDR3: CAISLRDTFNNSPLHF

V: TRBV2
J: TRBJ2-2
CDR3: CASEVQGAGELFF

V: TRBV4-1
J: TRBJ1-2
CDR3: CASSQVVQSYGYTF

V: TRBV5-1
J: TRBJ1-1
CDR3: CASSLDGRGNTEAFF

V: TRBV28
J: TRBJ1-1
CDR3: CASSLPDGYTEAFF

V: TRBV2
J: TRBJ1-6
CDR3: CASKARGTEYYSPLHF

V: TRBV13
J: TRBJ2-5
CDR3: CASSRLRGQQETQYF

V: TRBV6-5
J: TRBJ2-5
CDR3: CASSTTGAGGETQYF

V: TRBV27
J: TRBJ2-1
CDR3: CASATILIGGVNYNEQFF

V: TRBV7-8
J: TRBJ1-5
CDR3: CASRDDTGIQPQHF

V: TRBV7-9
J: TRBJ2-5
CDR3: CASSFRQQETQYF

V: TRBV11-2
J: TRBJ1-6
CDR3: CASSLERLLPLHF

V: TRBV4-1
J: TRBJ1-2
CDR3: CASSQPPEKNYGYTF

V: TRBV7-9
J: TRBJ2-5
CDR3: CASSFPSGGKETQYF

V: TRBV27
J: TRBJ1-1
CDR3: CASSGTAGTEAFF

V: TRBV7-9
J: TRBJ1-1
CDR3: CASSIPGGDTEAFF

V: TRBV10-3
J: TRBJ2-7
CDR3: CAISGGRSSSEQYF

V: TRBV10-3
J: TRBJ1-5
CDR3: CAISDSNQPQHF

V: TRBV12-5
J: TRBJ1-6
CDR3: CASALGQNNSPLHF

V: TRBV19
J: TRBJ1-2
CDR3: CASNPSGQGPYGYTF